What follows is one TCR beta chain and its context. This sample was taken from a study of blood T cell repertoires in COVID-19. For the study at large: From the United States, Italy and Spain came samples of acute and convalescent COVID-19.

Germline V gene data show CDR1 as MGHRA and CDR2 as YSYEKL. This CDR3 spans 14 amino acids. Trimming removed 1 base from V and 5 bases from J, with 11 bases in between. Profiled with immunoSEQ multiplex PCR; TCRdb holds only in-frame clones, not every one. The data contain about 210,000 clones, approximately 84% of them singletons. The gene calls are TRBV4-1 and TRBJ2-5, with D possibly being TRBD2 (6 bases). Specimen: peripheral blood. The TCR was taken from a woman aged 45-60 years with active or convalescent COVID-19. The CDR3 DNA sequence: TGCGCCAGCAGCCAAGGGCTCGGAGGGGAGACCCAGTACTTC. Amino acid sequence: CASSQGLGGETQYF.